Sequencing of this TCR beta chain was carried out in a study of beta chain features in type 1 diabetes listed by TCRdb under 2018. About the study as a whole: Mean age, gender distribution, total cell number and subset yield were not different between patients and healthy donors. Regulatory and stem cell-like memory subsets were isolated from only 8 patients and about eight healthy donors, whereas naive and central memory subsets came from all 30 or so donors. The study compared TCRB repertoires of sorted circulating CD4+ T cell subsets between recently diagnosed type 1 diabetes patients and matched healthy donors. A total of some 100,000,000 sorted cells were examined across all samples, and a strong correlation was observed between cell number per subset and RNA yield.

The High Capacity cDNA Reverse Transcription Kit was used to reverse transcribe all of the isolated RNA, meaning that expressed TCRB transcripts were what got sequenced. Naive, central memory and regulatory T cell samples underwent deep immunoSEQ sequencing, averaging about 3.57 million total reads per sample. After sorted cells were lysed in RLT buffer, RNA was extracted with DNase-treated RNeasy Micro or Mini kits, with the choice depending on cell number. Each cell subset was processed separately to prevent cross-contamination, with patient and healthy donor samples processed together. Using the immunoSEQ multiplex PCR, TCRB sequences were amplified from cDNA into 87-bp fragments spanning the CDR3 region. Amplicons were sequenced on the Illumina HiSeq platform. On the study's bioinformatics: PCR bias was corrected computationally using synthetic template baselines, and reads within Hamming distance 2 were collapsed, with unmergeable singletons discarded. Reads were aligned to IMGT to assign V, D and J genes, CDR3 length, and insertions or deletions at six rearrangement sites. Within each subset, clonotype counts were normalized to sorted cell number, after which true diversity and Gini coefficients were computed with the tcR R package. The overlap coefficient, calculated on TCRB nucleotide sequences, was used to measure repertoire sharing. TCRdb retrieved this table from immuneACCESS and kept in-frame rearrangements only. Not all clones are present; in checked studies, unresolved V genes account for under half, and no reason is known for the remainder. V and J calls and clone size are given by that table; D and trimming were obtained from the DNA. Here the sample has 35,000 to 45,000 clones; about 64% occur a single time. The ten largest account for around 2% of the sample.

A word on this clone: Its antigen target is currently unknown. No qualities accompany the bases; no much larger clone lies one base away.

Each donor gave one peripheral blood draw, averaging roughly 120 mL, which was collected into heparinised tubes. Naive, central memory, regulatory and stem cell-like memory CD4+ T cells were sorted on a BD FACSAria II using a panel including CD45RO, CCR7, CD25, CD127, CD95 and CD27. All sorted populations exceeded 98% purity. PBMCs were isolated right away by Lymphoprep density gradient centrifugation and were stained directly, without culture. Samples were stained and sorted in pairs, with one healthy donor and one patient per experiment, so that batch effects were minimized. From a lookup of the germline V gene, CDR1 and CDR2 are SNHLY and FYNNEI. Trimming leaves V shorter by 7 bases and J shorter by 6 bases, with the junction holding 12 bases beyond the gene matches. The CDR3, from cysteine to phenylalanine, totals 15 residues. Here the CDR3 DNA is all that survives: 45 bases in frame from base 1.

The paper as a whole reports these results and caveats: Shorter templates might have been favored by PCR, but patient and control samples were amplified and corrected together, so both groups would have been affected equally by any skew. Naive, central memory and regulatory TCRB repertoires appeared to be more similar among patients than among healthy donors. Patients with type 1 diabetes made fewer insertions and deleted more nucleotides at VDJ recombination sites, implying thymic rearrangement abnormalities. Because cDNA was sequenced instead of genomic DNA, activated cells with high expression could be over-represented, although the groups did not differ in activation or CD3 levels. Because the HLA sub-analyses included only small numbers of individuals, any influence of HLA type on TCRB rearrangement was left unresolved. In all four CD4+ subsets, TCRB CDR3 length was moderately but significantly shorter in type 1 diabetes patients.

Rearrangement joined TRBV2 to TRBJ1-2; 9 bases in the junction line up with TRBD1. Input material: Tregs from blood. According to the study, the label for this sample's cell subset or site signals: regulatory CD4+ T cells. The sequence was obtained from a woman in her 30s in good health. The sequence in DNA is TGTGCCAGCACCACTCGACAGGGGGAAGGAGATGGCTACACCTTC. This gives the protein CASTTRQGEGDGYTF.